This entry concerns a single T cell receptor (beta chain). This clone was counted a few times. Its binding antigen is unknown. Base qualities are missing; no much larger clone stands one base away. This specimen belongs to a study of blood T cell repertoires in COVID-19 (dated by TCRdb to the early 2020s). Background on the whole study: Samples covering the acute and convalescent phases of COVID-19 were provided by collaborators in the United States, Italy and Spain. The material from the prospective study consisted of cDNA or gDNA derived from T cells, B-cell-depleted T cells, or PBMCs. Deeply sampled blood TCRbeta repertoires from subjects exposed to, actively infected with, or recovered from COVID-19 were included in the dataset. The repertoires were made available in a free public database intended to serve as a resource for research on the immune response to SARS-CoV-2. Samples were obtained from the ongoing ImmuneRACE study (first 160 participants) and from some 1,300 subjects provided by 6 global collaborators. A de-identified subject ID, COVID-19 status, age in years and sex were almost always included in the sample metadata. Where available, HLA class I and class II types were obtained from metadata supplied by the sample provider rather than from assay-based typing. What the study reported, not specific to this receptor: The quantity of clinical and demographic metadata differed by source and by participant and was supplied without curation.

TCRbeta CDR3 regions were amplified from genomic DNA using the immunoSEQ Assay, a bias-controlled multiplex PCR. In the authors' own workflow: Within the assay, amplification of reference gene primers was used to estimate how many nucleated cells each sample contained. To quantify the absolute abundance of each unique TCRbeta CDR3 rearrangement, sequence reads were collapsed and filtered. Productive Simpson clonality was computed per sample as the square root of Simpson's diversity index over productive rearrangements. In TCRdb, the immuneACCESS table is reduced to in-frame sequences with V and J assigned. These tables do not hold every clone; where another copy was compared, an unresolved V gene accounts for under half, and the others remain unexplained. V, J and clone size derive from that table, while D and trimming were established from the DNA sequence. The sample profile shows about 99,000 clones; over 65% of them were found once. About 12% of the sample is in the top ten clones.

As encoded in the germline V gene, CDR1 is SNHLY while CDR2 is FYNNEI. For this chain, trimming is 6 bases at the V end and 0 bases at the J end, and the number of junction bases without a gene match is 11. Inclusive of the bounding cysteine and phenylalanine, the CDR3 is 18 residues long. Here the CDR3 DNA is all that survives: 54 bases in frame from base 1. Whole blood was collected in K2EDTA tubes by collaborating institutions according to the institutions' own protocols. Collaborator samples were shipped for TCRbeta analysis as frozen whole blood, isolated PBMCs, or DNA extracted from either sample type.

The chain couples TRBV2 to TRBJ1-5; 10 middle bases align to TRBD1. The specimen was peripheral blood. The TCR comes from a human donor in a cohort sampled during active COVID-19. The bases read TGTGCCAGCAGCGGCCGGGACAGGGGCAGTGCTAGCAATCAGCCCCAGCATTTT. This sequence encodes CASSGRDRGSASNQPQHF.